These 29 T cell receptor beta chains share one sample of origin, sequenced in a study of type 1 and type 2 diabetes patients (TCRdb year 2016). Instrument on record: Illumina MiSeq. Genomic DNA from sorted T cell subsets served as template for TCRbeta CDR3 amplification. The TCRbeta CDR3 region was amplified by multiplex PCR with 30 forward and 13 reverse primers. TCRdb's own reprocessing of the public reads used fastp at Q25 and MiXCR and kept productive beta chains. Every entry covers one CDR3 protein and lists the most common genes and DNA from its rows. Counted in this sample were about 250,000 distinct CDR3 sequences; approximately 45% of them appeared once. 12% to 15% of the sample is taken by the ten largest. Sequencing input: peripheral blood mononuclear cells (PBMCs). These receptors all stem from a man aged 18 to 29 with type 2 diabetes.

The chain recombines TRBV20-1 with TRBJ2-1; no definite D call. CDR1 and CDR2 from the germline V gene are DFQATT and SNEGSKA (reference sequence). CDR3 size: 15 residues. V lost 3 bases, J lost 7 bases, and 19 bases lay in between. The CDR3 protein is CSARPPGPFGNEQFF. CDR3 nucleotides: TGCAGTGCTAGGCCCCCGGGCCCTTTCGGTAATGAGCAGTTCTTC.

Ten or more counts support this clonotype. The chain recombines TRBV19 with TRBJ2-2, with no clear D. This CDR3 spans 13 amino acids. The V and J ends lost 5 bases and 4 bases respectively, with 8 bases between them. CDR1 and CDR2 (germline): LNHDA, SQIVND (reference sequence). CDR3 sequence (DNA): TGTGCCAGTAGTGGGCTAGTCACCGGGGAGCTGTTTTTT. Translated: CASSGLVTGELFF.

The CDR3: CASSFIGSNYEQYF. Written as DNA, the CDR3 is TGTGCCAGCAGTTTTATAGGTTCCAATTACGAGCAGTACTTC. The chain carries TRBV27 and TRBJ2-7; no clear D. The length of the CDR3 is 14 residues. Germline V lookup: CDR1 MNHEY, CDR2 SMNVEV (reference sequence). V dropped 3 bases and J dropped 4 bases, with 13 bases sitting between them.

The rearrangement joins TRBV12-3 or TRBV12-4 to TRBJ1-1; 7 nucleotides agree with TRBD1. After removal of 6 bases from V and 2 bases from J, the junction contained 6 bases not matched to a gene. The CDR3 consists of 14 residues. The CDR3 DNA is TGTGCCAGCAGCGGGACAGAAAAAAACACTGAAGCTTTCTTT. Translation gives CASSGTEKNTEAFF.

This clonotype has more than one count but fewer than ten. This chain connects TRBV27 to TRBJ1-1, with unresolved D. The CDR3 is 13 residues long. Trimming took off 3 bases at V and 1 base at J, with 6 bases between the two ends. Germline V CDR1 and CDR2: MNHEY, SMNVEV (reference sequence). The CDR3 spells CASSLTTNTEAFF. The CDR3 bases are TGTGCCAGCAGTTTGACGACGAACACTGAAGCTTTCTTT.

The chain combines TRBV19 with TRBJ1-2, with D perhaps TRBD1 (5 bases). The CDR3 runs to 12 residues. The V gene's germline CDR1 is LNHDA and CDR2 SQIVND (reference sequence). Trimming cost V 3 bases and J 6 bases, with 8 bases left between them. The CDR3 loop reads CASSITGDGYTF. CDR3 coding DNA: TGTGCCAGTAGTATTACAGGCGATGGCTACACCTTC.

CDR3 sequence: CASSEGSKGGDEQYF. The CDR3, as DNA: TGTGCCAGCAGCGAGGGAAGCAAGGGAGGCGACGAGCAGTACTTC. V gene TRBV7-9 combines with J gene TRBJ2-7; TRBD2 is a possible D gene (6 bases). The germline V gene has CDR1 SEHNR and CDR2 FQNEAQ (reference sequence). V shed 5 bases and J shed 5 bases, with 19 bases lying between them. CDR3 size: 15 residues.

The sample holds a few counts of this clonotype. The chain employs TRBV5-8 and TRBJ1-2, with D unclear. The CDR3 runs 14 residues. The V end lost 2 bases, the J end lost 5 bases, and 13 bases lay between the germline ends. Germline CDR1 and CDR2: SGHTS and YDEGEE. The CDR3 protein is CASSFPGVHYGYTF. The CDR3 DNA is TGTGCCAGCAGCTTCCCCGGGGTGCATTATGGCTACACCTTC.

The chain is built from TRBV2 and TRBJ1-5; D gene unclear. Germline assignment: CDR1 SNHLY and CDR2 FYNNEI. The CDR3 spans 15 residues. Between the trimmed V and J ends, which lost 3 bases and 7 bases, there was a span of 16 bases. The CDR3 is CASSDLAGKDQPQHF. CDR3 nucleotides: TGTGCCAGCAGTGATCTTGCGGGGAAGGACCAGCCCCAGCATTTT.

This chain links TRBV5-1 with TRBJ1-1; 7 nucleotides line up with TRBD1. J lost 4 bases, V lost 0 bases, and 3 bases had no gene match. Germline V gene lookup returns CDR1 SGHRS and CDR2 YFSETQ. This CDR3 has 14 amino acids. The CDR3 region has the DNA TGCGCCAGCAGCTTGGGGGACAGAAGCACTGAAGCTTTCTTT. Translating gives CASSLGDRSTEAFF.

The chain links TRBV27 to TRBJ2-7; D perhaps matches TRBD1 (5 bases). With 0 bases removed from V and 6 bases from J, the gap between germline ends came to 9 bases. The length of the CDR3 is 13 residues. In germline, CDR1 is MNHEY, CDR2 SMNVEV (reference sequence). In nucleotides, the CDR3 is TGTGCCAGCAGTTTATCCCAGGGCTCCGAGCAGTACTTC. This encodes CASSLSQGSEQYF.

This clonotype was counted only a few times. The V and J genes are TRBV6-6 and TRBJ1-4; no clear D gene. The CDR3 covers 13 residues. CDR1 and CDR2 (germline): MNHNY, SVGAGI (reference sequence). V gave up 5 bases and J gave up 0 bases, with 4 bases separating them. The CDR3 region is CASSPSTNEKLFF. For the CDR3, the DNA is TGTGCCAGCAGTCCGTCAACTAATGAAAAACTGTTTTTT.

This chain uses TRBV19 with TRBJ2-7; 10 positions match TRBD2. Germline loops: CDR1 LNHDA, CDR2 SQIVND (reference sequence). This CDR3 has 14 amino acids. V dropped 3 bases and J dropped 7; count of bases not matched to a gene: 6. The CDR3 sequence: CASSISSGSVEQYF. In nucleotides, the CDR3 is TGTGCCAGTAGTATTTCTAGCGGGAGTGTTGAGCAGTACTTC.

About this clonotype: Sequence at one end of the junction differs from germline and may be a read error. The chain couples TRBV2 to TRBJ1-5, with a possible D match to TRBD1 (6 bases). Germline-derived CDR1 and CDR2 are SNHLY and FYNNEI. This CDR3 is 16 amino acids long. The CDR3 region is CAGSGMEQGGSETQHF. CDR3 nucleotide sequence: TGTGCCGGCAGTGGGATGGAACAGGGTGGGTCGGAGACCCAGCATTTT.

This clonotype was counted many times. The chain links TRBV10-1 to TRBJ2-1; D is unclear. The CDR3 length is 15 residues. V was cut by 4 bases and J by 10 bases, with 20 bases left in between. CDR1 and CDR2 (germline): WNHNN, SYGVQD (reference sequence). The CDR3: CASSVLTGGVREQFF. CDR3 DNA sequence: TGCGCCAGCAGTGTGTTAACGGGTGGTGTGAGGGAGCAGTTCTTC.

The chain uses TRBV19 and TRBJ1-2; D is possibly TRBD1 (5 bases). V gave up 9 bases and J gave up 4 bases, with 9 bases separating them. CDR1 is LNHDA and CDR2 is SQIVND in the germline V gene (reference sequence). There are 11 residues in the CDR3. CDR3 sequence: CASRESYGYTF. The CDR3 coding sequence is TGTGCCAGCAGGGAGTCCTATGGCTACACCTTC.

The J gene is TRBJ2-1, the V gene TRBV6-6; TRBD2 might be the D (5 bases). The CDR3 totals 13 residues. The V and J ends lost 6 bases and 10 bases respectively, with 16 bases between them. Germline V gene data show CDR1 as MNHNY and CDR2 as SVGAGI (reference sequence). The CDR3 DNA sequence: TGTGCCAGCAGGGAGACCCTAGCCCGAGAGCAGTTCTTC. It yields the protein CASRETLAREQFF.

The chain carries TRBV7-8 and TRBJ1-1; the match to TRBD1 covers 8 bases. V trimming: 5 bases; J trimming: 5 bases; junction bases outside the gene matches: 7. The CDR3 loop spans 14 amino acids. CDR1 is SGHVS and CDR2 is FQNEAQ in the germline V gene. CDR3 amino acids: CASSPGQGWTEAFF. CDR3 DNA: TGTGCCAGCAGCCCAGGACAGGGTTGGACTGAAGCTTTCTTT.

This clonotype has a handful of counts. The rearrangement uses TRBV11-2 and TRBJ1-1; unclear D gene. From germline, CDR1 is SGHAT and CDR2 FQNNGV. This CDR3 comprises 16 residues. V lost 3 bases, J lost 0 bases, and 14 bases lay in between. The DNA for the CDR3 is TGTGCCAGCAGCTTTTCCCCAGGAGGGATGAACACTGAAGCTTTCTTT. Translation: CASSFSPGGMNTEAFF.

This clonotype appeared a few times. The genes are TRBV19 and TRBJ2-1; 12 bases are shared with TRBD2. Trimming removed 7 bases from V and 9 bases from J; junction bases left unmatched: 10. CDR3 length equals 15 residues. Germline CDR1 is LNHDA and CDR2 is SQIVND (reference sequence). CDR3 protein: CASTAASGRVGEQFF. DNA of the CDR3: TGTGCCAGTACGGCGGCTAGCGGGAGGGTGGGTGAGCAGTTCTTC.

The rearrangement links TRBV7-2 to TRBJ1-4; 8 bases align to TRBD1. V trimming: 5 bases; J trimming: 8 bases; junction bases outside the gene matches: 7. Germline assignment: CDR1 SGHTA and CDR2 FQGNSA. The CDR3 length is 14 residues. This chain's CDR3 is CASSPGQVREKLFF. For the CDR3, the DNA is TGTGCCAGCAGCCCGGGACAGGTGCGGGAAAAACTGTTTTTT.

The J gene is TRBJ1-2, the V gene TRBV4-1; D ambiguous. Germline V CDR1 and CDR2: MGHRA, YSYEKL. The CDR3 consists of 15 residues. V dropped 0 bases and J dropped 5 bases, with 13 bases sitting between them. In DNA, the CDR3 is TGCGCCAGCAGCCAAGACTTCCCAGGTGGTTATGGCTACACCTTC. Its translation: CASSQDFPGGYGYTF.

In this sample, this clonotype turned up a few times. The chain couples TRBV10-2 to TRBJ2-3; perhaps TRBD2 as D (5 bases). V was pared by 7 bases and J by 2 bases, with 10 bases between. CDR1 and CDR2 (germline): WSHSY, SAAADI. The CDR3 length is 13 residues. CDR3 region: CASKDGDTDTQYF. The CDR3 DNA sequence: TGCGCCAGCAAGGACGGGGACACAGATACGCAGTATTTT.

The V call is TRBV30, the J call TRBJ2-5; perhaps D is TRBD1 or TRBD2 (5 bases each). The V gene lost 6 bases and the J gene lost 1 base, with 15 bases spanning the gap. CDR1 is GTSNPN, CDR2 SVGIG, per germline (reference sequence). The length of the CDR3 is 14 residues. The CDR3 nucleotides are TGTGCCTGCTCAGGAGGACAACTCCAAGAGACCCAGTACTTC. Its protein product is CACSGGQLQETQYF.

This clonotype was observed once. The gene calls are TRBV27 and TRBJ2-7; 9 bases map to TRBD2. J was trimmed by 0 bases and V by 11 bases; bases with no gene match: 2. The germline CDR1 and CDR2 sequences are MNHEY and SMNVEV (reference sequence). The CDR3 runs to 12 residues. The CDR3 protein is CAAGGPSYEQYF. The DNA of the CDR3 is TGTGCCGCGGGGGGGCCCTCCTACGAGCAGTACTTC.

V is TRBV30 and J is TRBJ1-1, with D possibly being TRBD1 (6 bases). V was shortened by 0 bases and J by 6 bases, with 17 bases between the two germline ends. The V gene's germline CDR1 is GTSNPN and CDR2 SVGIG (reference sequence). The CDR3 spans 15 residues. CDR3 coding DNA: TGTGCCTGGAGTGTTCGGCAGGGGAAGAGGGCTGAAGCTTTCTTT. Protein: CAWSVRQGKRAEAFF.

The chain is built from TRBV10-1 and TRBJ2-1; TRBD2 is a possible D gene (5 bases). Germline V gene data show CDR1 as WNHNN and CDR2 as SYGVQD (reference sequence). CDR3 length equals 14 residues. V was pared by 5 bases and J by 7 bases, with 15 bases between. The CDR3 bases are TGCGCCAGCAGTTTAGTGGGAGTAGCAAATGAGCAGTTCTTC. Its protein is CASSLVGVANEQFF.

The chain uses TRBV10-1 and TRBJ1-5, with 8 bases that match TRBD1. This CDR3 comprises 15 residues. From germline, CDR1 is WNHNN and CDR2 SYGVQD (reference sequence). Trimming at V came to 4 bases and at J to 9 bases, leaving 11 bases not matched to a gene. In nucleotides, the CDR3 is TGCGCCAGCAGTGGACCCATACAGGGGGGTTGGCCCCAGCATTTT. It yields the protein CASSGPIQGGWPQHF.

The V gene is TRBV27, the J gene TRBJ2-3; TRBD2 matches at 7 bases. The trim removed 8 bases at V and 2 bases at J, leaving 13 bases unmatched. This CDR3 region has 16 residues. The germline gives CDR1 MNHEY, CDR2 SMNVEV (reference sequence). CDR3 in amino acids: CASQMEGGSLTDTQYF. CDR3 sequence (DNA): TGTGCCAGCCAAATGGAGGGCGGGAGTCTCACAGATACGCAGTATTTT.